This entry describes one TCR beta chain. Its antigen is as yet unknown. Data came from immunoSEQ multiplex PCR; TCRdb stores just in-frame clones and leaves some out. The repertoire consists of about 46,000 clones, with 85% to 95% occurring once and the leading ten covering more than 15%. The data were obtained in a study of siplizumab effects on memory and regulatory T cells. Study findings and constraints: Researchers could map only a minor fraction of alloreactive clones to unstimulated subsets. No functional test confirmed suppression by proliferating siplizumab-culture Tregs. The study found that siplizumab significantly reduced alloreactive sequences traceable to unstimulated CD4+ memory cells.

The origin of this receptor is a human donor in good health. The sequencing sample was made of CD8+ T cells sorted from blood.

The DNA for the CDR3 is TGTGCCAGCAGTAACAGGGCCAGCGAGATCGAGACCCAGTACTTC. Translating gives CASSNRASEIETQYF. The chain links TRBV6-5 to TRBJ2-5; possible D gene TRBD1, 6 bases. From germline, CDR1 is MNHEY and CDR2 SVGAGI. Between the trimmed V and J ends, which lost 5 bases and 5 bases, there was a span of 18 bases. This CDR3 has 15 amino acids.